This TCR beta chain was recovered during a study of patients and donors after allogeneic stem cell transplantation. One entry per CDR3 protein, called by TCRdb with MiXCR from the RT-PCR reads. The sample lists approximately 200,000 distinct CDR3 sequences; over 30% were seen once. This clonotype turned up a few times. Sequencing used blood, either unsorted or a sorted T cell fraction (not recorded which). This TCR was recovered from a human donor who was either an allogeneic HSCT recipient or a stem cell or donor lymphocyte infusion donor (not recorded which). It is not recorded whose cells these are; they may come from a transplant donor.

In nucleotides, the CDR3 is TGTGCCAGCAGCTTCACAGGTTACTCTGGAAACACCATATATTTT. Its translation: CASSFTGYSGNTIYF. The rearrangement uses TRBV11-2 and TRBJ1-3; TRBD1 might be the D (5 bases). With 3 bases removed from V and 0 bases from J, the gap between germline ends came to 9 bases. The germline gives CDR1 SGHAT, CDR2 FQNNGV. The CDR3 has 15 residues. Based on the CDR3 plus reference TRBV11-2 and TRBJ1-3, the full variable domain is EAGVAQSPRYKIIEKRQSVAFWCNPISGHATLYWYQQILGQGPKLLIQFQNNGVVDDSQLPKDRFSAERLKGVDSTLKIQPAKLEDSAVYLCASSFTGYSGNTIYFGEGSWLTVV.